A single sample gave rise to the 17 T cell receptor beta chains below, sequenced in a study of T-cell reconstitution after alpha-beta-depleted transplantation in children. Preparing the TCRbeta library involved the use of unique molecular identifiers. Each CDR3 protein is one row after TCRdb ran MiXCR on the PCR reads. The sample lists roughly 570,000 distinct CDR3 sequences; 25% to 30% were seen once. This specimen was PBMCs, taken before TCRalphabeta/CD19-depleted stem cell transplant. The receptor source for this set is a boy younger than two with Wiskott-Aldrich syndrome, due to receive a stem cell transplant.

This clonotype was counted between two and nine times. The genes are TRBV12-3 or TRBV12-4 and TRBJ2-2; 9 bases align to TRBD2. V was clipped by 3 bases and J by 4 bases; unmatched bases: 3. The CDR3 runs 15 residues. The CDR3 loop reads CASSLGSGSTGELFF. The CDR3 region has the DNA TGTGCCAGCAGTTTGGGTAGCGGGAGCACCGGGGAGCTGTTTTTT.

This chain uses TRBV5-1 with TRBJ2-7; D uncertain. The V end was cut by 0 bases, the J end by 3 bases, with 10 bases between. Per germline, CDR1 SGHRS and CDR2 YFSETQ. This CDR3 spans 14 amino acids. This CDR3 is CASSLAVSDYEQYF. The DNA for the CDR3 is TGCGCCAGCAGCTTGGCAGTCAGCGACTACGAGCAGTACTTC.

This clonotype has just a few counts. V is TRBV5-1 and J is TRBJ1-6, with 8 bases identical to TRBD1. The germline V gene encodes CDR1 SGHRS and CDR2 YFSETQ. This CDR3 spans 15 amino acids. J gave up 5 bases and V 4 bases, and 5 bases lay outside the gene matches. The CDR3 DNA reads as TGCGCCAGCAGCCCTACGACAGGGGATAATTCACCCCTCCACTTT. Residues: CASSPTTGDNSPLHF. The full variable domain, in which reference TRBV5-1 and TRBJ1-6 provide the parts outside the CDR3, is KAGVTQTPRYLIKTRGQQVTLSCSPISGHRSVSWYQQTPGQGLQFLFEYFSETQRNKGNFPGRFSGRQFSNSRSEMNVSTLELGDSALYLCASSPTTGDNSPLHFGNGTRLTVT.

This clonotype occurred a few times. This chain uses TRBV29-1 with TRBJ2-6; D uncertain. The V end lost 5 bases, the J end lost 2 bases, and 10 bases lay between the germline ends. Germline V gives CDR1 SQVTM, CDR2 ANQGSEA. This CDR3 contains 14 residues. This CDR3 is CSVPLDPGANVLTF. Here the CDR3 DNA reads TGCAGCGTTCCATTGGACCCTGGGGCCAACGTCCTGACTTTC.

This chain joins TRBV9 and TRBJ2-1; 7 bases line up with TRBD2. After removal of 0 bases from V and 5 bases from J, the junction contained 5 bases not matched to a gene. This CDR3 comprises 15 residues. Germline V gene data show CDR1 as SGDLS and CDR2 as YYNGEE. The CDR3 bases are TGTGCCAGCAGCGTAGGAAGGGGAGGGAACAATGAGCAGTTCTTC. Its protein is CASSVGRGGNNEQFF.

The rearrangement uses TRBV12-3 or TRBV12-4 and TRBJ2-7; D is ambiguous. The CDR3 runs 14 residues. V lost 5 bases and J 6 bases, leaving 17 bases between the germline ends. This CDR3 reads CASSPTGRLSEQYF. The CDR3 region has the DNA TGTGCCAGCAGTCCCACCGGTAGGCTCAGCGAGCAGTACTTC.

The chain joins TRBV7-2 to TRBJ2-1; TRBD2 agrees at 12 bases. Trimming cost V 1 base and J 8 bases; bases outside gene matches: 9. The germline CDR1 and CDR2 sequences are SGHTA and FQGNSA. The CDR3 spans 17 residues. The CDR3 spells CASSLGRASGGGDEQFF. The CDR3, as DNA: TGTGCCAGCAGCTTAGGTCGGGCTAGCGGGGGGGGCGATGAGCAGTTCTTC.

V usage is TRBV4-2 and J usage is TRBJ1-5; 8 nucleotides align to TRBD1. The CDR3 extends over 17 amino acids. Germline V gene lookup returns CDR1 LGHNA and CDR2 YNFKEQ. The V gene end was trimmed by 0 bases and the J gene end by 3 bases; junction bases not matched to a gene: 7. The CDR3 DNA follows: TGTGCCAGCAGCCAAGAGGGCGGCAGGGGGCCCAATCAGCCCCAGCATTTT. Amino acids: CASSQEGGRGPNQPQHF.

This clonotype turned up a few times. The rearrangement joins TRBV24-1 to TRBJ2-1, with 12 nucleotides matching TRBD2. The germline V gene encodes CDR1 KGHDR and CDR2 SFDVKD. The CDR3 totals 15 residues. With V trimmed by 5 bases and J by 7 bases, 5 bases remained unmatched. For the CDR3, the DNA is TGTGCCACCAGTGCTAGCGGGAGGGCCAGAAATGAGCAGTTCTTC. This translates into CATSASGRARNEQFF.

This clonotype was found once. The chain links TRBV29-1 to TRBJ2-5; the D call may be TRBD1 or TRBD2 (5 bases each). The CDR3 is made up of 11 amino acids. Germline loops: CDR1 SQVTM, CDR2 ANQGSEA. V was shortened by 8 bases and J by 7 bases, with 14 bases between the two germline ends. The CDR3 region is CSPRLGGTQYF. As DNA, the CDR3 is TGCAGCCCTCGGCTTGGGGGGACCCAGTACTTC.

This clonotype has more than one count but fewer than ten. V gene TRBV28 combines with J gene TRBJ2-7; no reliable D call. CDR3 length: 14 residues. V was cut by 4 bases and J by 4 bases, with 14 bases left in between. Germline V gene lookup returns CDR1 MDHEN and CDR2 SYDVKM. The CDR3 DNA reads TGTGCCAGCAGTTATTACCTCGCAACGTACGAGCAGTACTTC. This gives the protein CASSYYLATYEQYF.

The chain recombines TRBV5-1 with TRBJ2-2; tentative D call: TRBD2 (6 bases). The germline CDR1 and CDR2 sequences are SGHRS and YFSETQ. The CDR3 spans 16 residues. V lost 7 bases and J 1 base, leaving 17 bases between the germline ends. CDR3 DNA: TGCGCCAGCTCCCTTGGCGGGACTCGGAACACCGGGGAGCTGTTTTTT. Translation gives CASSLGGTRNTGELFF.

This clonotype was picked up a small number of times. This chain links TRBV7-2 with TRBJ2-1, with 7 positions matching TRBD2. Germline trimming cut 3 bases from V and 0 bases from J; bases unmatched to any gene: 2. The CDR3 totals 15 residues. Germline V gives CDR1 SGHTA, CDR2 FQGNSA. CDR3 in amino acids: CASSFIAGSYNEQFF. The CDR3 DNA reads as TGTGCCAGCAGCTTCATAGCGGGCTCCTACAATGAGCAGTTCTTC.

This chain uses TRBV30 with TRBJ2-1; 7 bases line up with TRBD1. Germline V CDR1 and CDR2: GTSNPN, SVGIG (reference sequence). The CDR3 contains 12 residues. J gave up 3 bases and V 4 bases, and 0 bases lay outside the gene matches. CDR3 sequence reads: CAWNRGYNEQFF. For the CDR3, the DNA is TGTGCCTGGAACAGGGGCTACAATGAGCAGTTCTTC.

A few counts support this clonotype. This chain joins TRBV7-8 and TRBJ2-6; 7 bases are a match to TRBD1. The CDR3 runs to 14 residues. V trimming: 7 bases; J trimming: 2 bases; junction bases outside the gene matches: 2. Germline lookup yields CDR1 SGHVS and CDR2 FQNEAQ. The DNA for the CDR3 is TGTGCCAGCAACGACAGGGCTGGGGCCAACGTCCTGACTTTC. Translating gives CASNDRAGANVLTF.

The sample holds one count of this clonotype. The chain combines TRBV6-1 with TRBJ1-5; the D gene is possibly TRBD1 (5 bases). Germline CDR1 and CDR2: MNHNS and SASEGT. Trimming took off 9 bases at V and 1 base at J, with 13 bases between the two ends. The CDR3 consists of 14 residues. CDR3 DNA: TGTGCCAGTTGGGGGGGGTGGAGCAATCAGCCCCAGCATTTT. Protein product: CASWGGWSNQPQHF.

The chain combines TRBV20-1 with TRBJ2-7; no clear D. Trimming stripped 6 bases from V and 0 bases from J, with 15 bases between. The CDR3 sequence is 14 residues long. Germline assignment: CDR1 DFQATT and CDR2 SNEGSKA (reference sequence). In nucleotides, the CDR3 is TGCAGTGCCCTCCCTCTGATCCCCTCCTACGAGCAGTACTTC. Amino acids: CSALPLIPSYEQYF.